Listed below are T cell receptor beta chains from one sample, sequenced in a study of cytomegalovirus exposure and HLA in healthy donors. Produced via immunoSEQ multiplex PCR; TCRdb's table is partial and in-frame only. The sample shows approximately 100,000 clones, about 88% of them seen only once. The sample comprised PBMCs. The receptor source for this set is a woman aged 18-35 years in good health and CMV-seronegative. CDR3s include the opening cysteine and the closing phenylalanine or tryptophan. Each record gives: CDR3 DNA, CDR3 protein, clone size, D gene, V gene, J gene. The D gene is left open where the match is weak. The size field is filled for only some rows; it gives once, few, many or a size class.

TGTGCCAGCAGCTTAGGGGCGGGGGCCCAAGAGACCCAGTACTTC	CASSLGAGAQETQYF	.	.	TRBV7-6	TRBJ2-5
TGTGCCAGCCCAAGTGTACAGGGGGTTCTGCAGTACTTC	CASPSVQGVLQYF	.	TRBD1	TRBV28	TRBJ2-7
TGCGCCAGCAGCGGGGACAGAAATAAGAACACTGAAGCTTTCTTT	CASSGDRNKNTEAFF	.	TRBD1	TRBV5-1	TRBJ1-1
TGTGCCAGCAGCCAAAGCCAGGGGGCGATCGGAGCTTTCTTT	CASSQSQGAIGAFF	.	TRBD1	TRBV16	TRBJ1-1
TGTGCCAGCAGCTACGGAGGGGCCCAAGAGACCCAGTACTTC	CASSYGGAQETQYF	.	.	TRBV6-6	TRBJ2-5
TGTGCCAGCAGCTTAGATTTTGGTCAGGAAGCTTTCTTT	CASSLDFGQEAFF	.	.	TRBV7-9	TRBJ1-1
TGTGCCAGTAGCGACATGTCAGTCAACTATGGCTACACCTTC	CASSDMSVNYGYTF	.	.	TRBV19	TRBJ1-2
TGTGCCAGCAGTACTGGGAGCAATGAGCAGTTCTTC	CASSTGSNEQFF	.	.	TRBV27	TRBJ2-1
TGTGCCAGCAGGACAGGGCTCCACCAAGAGACCCAGTACTTC	CASRTGLHQETQYF	.	TRBD1	TRBV28	TRBJ2-5
TGTGCCAGCTCACCACCGAGGCTTGCTCGGGACGAGCAGTACTTC	CASSPPRLARDEQYF	few	.	TRBV18	TRBJ2-7
TGTGCCAGCAGCTTGGACTCTGGTGAAAAACTGTTTTTT	CASSLDSGEKLFF	.	.	TRBV5-4	TRBJ1-4
TGCGCCAGCAGCCAGAGGAAGTATGTGCGGGGGGACCGAGAGAACACCGGGGAGCTGTTTTTT	CASSQRKYVRGDRENTGELFF	.	TRBD2	TRBV4-3	TRBJ2-2
TGCGCCAGCAGCTTGGATCGCGGGAGTGCGGAGACCCAGTACTTC	CASSLDRGSAETQYF	.	TRBD2	TRBV5-1	TRBJ2-5
TGCGCCAGCACCTCAGAGGCTAGCGGGAGGTTAATAGGCAATGAGCAGTTCTTC	CASTSEASGRLIGNEQFF	once	TRBD2	TRBV5-1	TRBJ2-1
TGTGCCAGCAGTGCGCAGGGTAACGGTTACAATGAGCAGTTCTTC	CASSAQGNGYNEQFF	.	.	TRBV6-5	TRBJ2-1
TGTGCCAGCAGCCCCCGGTTGTCTAGCCAATACAATGAGCAGTTCTTC	CASSPRLSSQYNEQFF	.	.	TRBV9	TRBJ2-1
TGTGCCAGCAGTCAAATAGCGGGGGGGTTTTCCGGGGAGCTGTTTTTT	CASSQIAGGFSGELFF	.	TRBD2	TRBV6-6	TRBJ2-2
TGCGCCAGCAGCTTGGGCGGGGAGAGCACTGAAGCTTTCTTT	CASSLGGESTEAFF	.	.	TRBV5-1	TRBJ1-1
TGTGCCAGCACCATAGCGGGGGCCCGGGGACCAAGCTCCTACAATGAGCAGTTCTTC	CASTIAGARGPSSYNEQFF	.	TRBD2	TRBV28	TRBJ2-1
TGTGCCAGCAGTTCAACCGGGACAGGGCTAAACATTCAGTACTTC	CASSSTGTGLNIQYF	.	TRBD1	TRBV6-5	TRBJ2-4
TGTGCCAGCAGTGCGGGACCACGATCGACCTACGAGCAGTACTTC	CASSAGPRSTYEQYF	.	.	TRBV6-5	TRBJ2-7
TGTGCCAGCACCCTTAAAGGGGGGAGGGCTGATGGCTACACCTTC	CASTLKGGRADGYTF	.	.	TRBV5-6	TRBJ1-2
TGTGCCAGCAGTTTTGGCAGGGCTTACGAGCAGTACTTC	CASSFGRAYEQYF	.	.	TRBV28	TRBJ2-7
TGTGCCGGCAACAAAGCGGGAGGCACAGATACGCAGTATTTT	CAGNKAGGTDTQYF	.	TRBD2	TRBV2	TRBJ2-3
TGTGCCAGCTCTGGGGGGATGAACACTGAAGCTTTCTTT	CASSGGMNTEAFF	.	.	TRBV18	TRBJ1-1
TGTGCCAGCAGTTACTCAGCGGATTGGACTGAAGCTTTCTTT	CASSYSADWTEAFF	.	.	TRBV6-5	TRBJ1-1
TGTGCCAGCAGTGACTCGACTAGCGGGGGAGATACGCAGTATTTT	CASSDSTSGGDTQYF	medium-sized	TRBD2	TRBV6-4	TRBJ2-3
TGTGCCAGCAGCTTAGATGGGCGAGGCTACACCTTC	CASSLDGRGYTF	.	.	TRBV11-2	TRBJ1-2
TGTGCCAGTAGAACCGGGACTCCGGGTTTTGGCGAGCAGTACTTC	CASRTGTPGFGEQYF	.	.	TRBV19	TRBJ2-7